The clone carrying this TCR beta chain occurred a few times. This specimen belongs to a study of blood T cell repertoires in COVID-19. The germline V gene has CDR1 LGHNA and CDR2 YSLEER. CDR3 length: 16 amino acids. V lost 2 bases and J lost 3; bases outside the gene matches: 7. Only in-frame clones appear in the TCRdb table, and some are missing; sequencing was by immunoSEQ multiplex PCR. The data contain over 110,000 clones, roughly 84% of them singletons. The sequence derives from a man aged 35 to 55 with acute COVID-19. The chain is built from TRBV4-3 and TRBJ1-2, with TRBD1 identical over 9 bases. The sequenced sample was PBMCs or T cells enriched from blood (not recorded which). CDR3: CASSQFSTGGDYGYTF. The CDR3 DNA follows: TGCGCCAGCAGCCAATTTTCGACAGGGGGAGACTATGGCTACACCTTC.